The sequence of this TCR beta chain was determined in a study of vaccination and CD4 T cells after COVID-19. Study-wide context: Cells received overlapping spike peptides from SARS-CoV-2, HCoV-NL63, HCoV-OC43 and HCoV-229E as stimulation.

CD4+ T cells that had been cultured provided DNA sequenced with the Oncomine TCR Beta short-read assay. Cultures of CD4+ T cells served as the source for extracting genomic DNA. TCRdb itself ran the PCR reads through MiXCR, one entry per CDR3 protein. The sample holds under 20,000 distinct CDR3 sequences, more than 55% seen once. Notes on this clonotype: Antigen: not known.

Treatment described: roughly nine-day PBMC culture with coronavirus spike peptide pools or control peptides (ViraFEST assay). Peptide-pool expansion of antigen-specific T cells preceded TCR sequencing in ViraFEST. The CDR3 runs 13 residues. Germline V gene lookup returns CDR1 MDHEN and CDR2 SYDVKM. Trimming removed 6 bases at V and 4 bases at J, with 10 bases between. The sequenced sample was CD4+ T cells from blood, cultured in vitro. The rearrangement uses TRBV28 and TRBJ1-3, with D possibly being TRBD1 (6 bases). This receptor was taken from a human donor who had recovered from COVID-19. The CDR3 loop reads CASRSGQGNTIYF. CDR3 sequence (DNA): TGTGCCAGCAGGAGCGGACAGGGAAACACCATATATTTT.